The 10 T cell receptor beta chains reported below all come from one sample, sequenced in a study of blood T cell repertoires in COVID-19. Measured with immunoSEQ multiplex PCR; TCRdb has only the in-frame clones, and not every one. This sample has about 75,000 clones, with 70% to 90% found just once. The sequenced sample was peripheral blood. The receptor set was obtained from a human donor in a cohort sampled during active COVID-19.

The rearrangement links TRBV11-2 to TRBJ2-1; a possible D gene is TRBD2 (5 bases). Trimming took 5 bases from V and 1 from J, leaving 12 bases between them. The CDR3 contains 15 residues. Germline values: CDR1 SGHAT, CDR2 FQNNGV. In nucleotides, the CDR3 is TGTGCCAGCAGCGTGGGAACGGGGTCCTACAATGAGCAGTTCTTC. Its protein product is CASSVGTGSYNEQFF.

The V call is TRBV6-2 or TRBV6-3, the J call TRBJ1-5; D gene ambiguous. The germline V gene encodes CDR1 MNHEY and CDR2 SVGEGT. The CDR3 consists of 15 residues. The V end was cut by 0 bases, the J end by 3 bases, with 9 bases between. In nucleotides, the CDR3 is TGTGCCAGCAGTTACTCCGCCGGGTACAATCAGCCCCAGCATTTT. Translation: CASSYSAGYNQPQHF.

This sequence joins TRBV7-9 and TRBJ1-2; D might be TRBD1 (6 bases). The CDR3 is 16 residues long. Trimming shortened V by 5 bases and J by 0 bases, and 16 bases separated the two germline ends. Germline V gives CDR1 SEHNR, CDR2 FQNEAQ (reference sequence). CDR3 residues: CASSLYSGAPNYGYTF. CDR3 nucleotides: TGTGCCAGCAGCCTATACTCAGGGGCTCCTAACTATGGCTACACCTTC.

The CDR3 loop reads CASSPGGPYNEQFF. CDR3 coding DNA: TGCGCCAGCAGCCCGGGGGGGCCCTACAATGAGCAGTTCTTC. The rearrangement joins TRBV5-1 to TRBJ2-1, with 8 bases identical to TRBD2. Germline V gene data show CDR1 as SGHRS and CDR2 as YFSETQ. Trimming removed 4 bases from V and 2 bases from J; junction bases left unmatched: 2. The CDR3 sequence is 14 residues long.

The chain employs TRBV21-1 and TRBJ1-1. TRBV21-1 is a known pseudogene. This CDR3 spans 15 amino acids. The CDR3 spells CASSKIPWSDTEAFF. CDR3 DNA sequence: TGTGCCAGCAGCAAAATTCCGTGGTCGGACACTGAAGCTTTCTTT.

The V and J genes are TRBV5-8 and TRBJ1-2, with D possibly being TRBD1 (5 bases). Trimming removed 4 bases at V and 6 bases at J, with 13 bases between. The CDR3 loop spans 13 amino acids. CDR1 and CDR2 (germline): SGHTS, YDEGEE. In DNA, the CDR3 is TGTGCCAGCAGCCCTGCGGGGGTCGATGGCTACACCTTC. It specifies CASSPAGVDGYTF.

V is TRBV4-2 and J is TRBJ2-3, with TRBD2 as a possible D gene (6 bases). Trimming removed 0 bases at V and 5 bases at J, with 15 bases between. Germline V gene sequence: CDR1 LGHNA, CDR2 YNFKEQ. This CDR3 contains 16 residues. Here the CDR3 reads CASSQEGPGAIDTQYF. CDR3 nucleotide sequence: TGTGCCAGCAGCCAAGAGGGTCCGGGAGCAATAGATACGCAGTATTTT.

The chain has TRBV5-1 and TRBJ2-2; 8 positions agree with TRBD2. V trimming: 2 bases; J trimming: 4 bases; junction bases outside the gene matches: 4. The CDR3 runs to 15 residues. The germline V gene has CDR1 SGHRS and CDR2 YFSETQ. CDR3 protein: CASSFSLAGTGELFF. In nucleotides, the CDR3 is TGCGCCAGCAGCTTCTCCCTAGCGGGCACCGGGGAGCTGTTTTTT.

The rearrangement links TRBV6-4 to TRBJ1-5; D possibly corresponds to TRBD1 (5 bases). Germline V CDR1 and CDR2: MRHNA, SNTAGT. The CDR3 consists of 13 residues. The germline V and J ends were trimmed by 3 bases and 7 bases, with 10 bases remaining between them. CDR3 residues: CASSEGVGQPQHF. As DNA, the CDR3 is TGTGCCAGCAGTGAAGGGGTGGGACAGCCCCAGCATTTT.

The chain has TRBV19 and TRBJ2-5; a possible D gene is TRBD1 (6 bases). Germline CDR1 LNHDA, CDR2 SQIVND (reference sequence). The V end was cut by 2 bases, the J end by 3 bases, with 13 bases between. This CDR3 has 15 residues. The CDR3 here is CASSISTTGKETQYF. CDR3 in DNA: TGTGCCAGTAGTATATCTACGACAGGAAAAGAGACCCAGTACTTC.